The clone carrying this TCR beta chain came up a few times. The antigen remains unidentified. The amount of total RNA extracted per sample was at least 5.5 micrograms. Germline loops: CDR1 DFQATT, CDR2 SNEGSKA (reference sequence). Trimming removed 0 bases from V and 2 bases from J, with 14 bases in between. This CDR3 spans 16 amino acids. Alongside a J-beta primer mix, a sample-barcoded 5' primer served in a second PCR lasting roughly 7 to 12 cycles. A template-switch adaptor containing 12 random nucleotides labeled each cDNA molecule. One entry per CDR3 protein, called by TCRdb with MiXCR from the 5' RACE reads. Of roughly 1.9 million distinct CDR3 sequences listed, about two fifths are singletons. This sample stems from a study of blood T cells in healthy people across ages. Study-wide results and caveats: Fewer expanded clones and more diversity marked long-lived versus aged donors. Estimated diversity that came from one million T cells was considered an underestimate.

This sequence originates from a human donor in good health. The sample was blood. This chain links TRBV20-1 with TRBJ2-1; D gene uncertain. The CDR3 DNA reads as TGCAGTGCTAGAGAGTTAAGTGAAGACACCTACAATGAGCAGTTCTTC. This sequence encodes CSARELSEDTYNEQFF.